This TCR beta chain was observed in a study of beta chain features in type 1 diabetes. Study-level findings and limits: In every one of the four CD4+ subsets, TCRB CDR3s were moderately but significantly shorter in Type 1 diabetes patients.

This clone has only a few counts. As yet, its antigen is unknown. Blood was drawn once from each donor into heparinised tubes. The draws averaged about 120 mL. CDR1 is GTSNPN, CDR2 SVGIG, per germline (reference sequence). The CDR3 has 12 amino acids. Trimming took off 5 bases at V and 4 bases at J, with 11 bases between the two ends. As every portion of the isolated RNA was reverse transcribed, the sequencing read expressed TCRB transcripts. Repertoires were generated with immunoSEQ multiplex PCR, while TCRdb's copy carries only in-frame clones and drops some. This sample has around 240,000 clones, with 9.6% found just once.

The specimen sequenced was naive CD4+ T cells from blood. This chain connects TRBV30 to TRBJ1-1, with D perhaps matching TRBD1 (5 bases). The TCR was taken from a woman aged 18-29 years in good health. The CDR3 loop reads CAWGRGGTEAFF. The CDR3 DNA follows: TGTGCCTGGGGCCGCGGGGGCACTGAAGCTTTCTTT. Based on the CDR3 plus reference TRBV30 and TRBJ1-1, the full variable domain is SQTIHQWPATLVQPVGSPLSLECTVEGTSNPNLYWYRQAAGRGLQLLFYSVGIGQISSEVPQNLSASRPQDRQFILSSKKLLLSDSGFYLCAWGRGGTEAFFGQGTRLTVV.